The rows below give T cell receptor beta chains drawn from one sample of a study of cytomegalovirus exposure and HLA in healthy donors. TCRdb's copy holds only in-frame clones and misses some; the assay was immunoSEQ multiplex PCR. The sample consists of some 180,000 clones, approximately 84% of them appearing once. Sequences were obtained from PBMCs. The source is a man in his thirties or forties in good health and CMV-seropositive. CDR3s include the opening cysteine and the closing phenylalanine or tryptophan. D genes are given only for firm matches. Part of the rows lack a size; the others show once, few, many or a class for expanded clones.

NA	NA	TRBV7-6	TRBJ2-2	16	CASSPTTSLRSGELFF	TGTGCCAGCAGCCCTACGACTAGTCTGAGATCCGGGGAGCTGTTTTTT
NA	TRBD1	TRBV11-1	TRBJ2-1	15	CASSSDRGSYNEQFF	TGTGCCAGCAGCTCCGACAGGGGGTCCTACAATGAGCAGTTCTTC
NA	TRBD1	TRBV10-3	TRBJ1-2	14	CAISEIGGDYGYTF	TGTGCCATCAGTGAGATAGGGGGCGACTATGGCTACACCTTC
NA	TRBD2	TRBV19	TRBJ2-3	17	CASSIYPSGRFGDTQYF	TGTGCCAGTAGTATTTACCCTAGCGGGAGATTTGGAGATACGCAGTATTTT
NA	TRBD1	TRBV5-1	TRBJ2-5	15	CASSPGTGIQETQYF	TGCGCCAGCAGCCCCGGGACAGGGATCCAAGAGACCCAGTACTTC
NA	TRBD1	TRBV5-4	TRBJ2-1	19	CASSSRIGQGQGFYNEQFF	TGTGCCAGCAGCTCCCGAATAGGACAGGGGCAAGGGTTTTACAATGAGCAGTTCTTC
NA	NA	TRBV9	TRBJ1-2	14	CASSDTDFLNGYTF	TGTGCCAGCAGCGATACAGATTTTCTAAATGGCTACACCTTC
NA	NA	TRBV19	TRBJ1-1	16	CASHPRSHGGNTEAFF	TGTGCCAGCCACCCCCGTAGTCACGGGGGAAACACTGAAGCTTTCTTT
NA	TRBD1	TRBV5-1	TRBJ2-1	15	CASSLGDRGEGEQFF	TGCGCCAGCAGTCTTGGGGACAGGGGAGAAGGTGAGCAGTTCTTC
NA	NA	TRBV12-1	TRBJ1-3	14	CASSFSGSGNTIYF	TGTGCCAGCAGCTTTAGCGGCTCTGGAAACACCATATATTTT
NA	TRBD2	TRBV7-8	TRBJ2-1	16	CASSLAGTRLGNEQFF	TGTGCCAGCAGCTTAGCCGGGACTAGGTTAGGCAATGAGCAGTTCTTC
NA	TRBD1	TRBV29-1	TRBJ1-1	12	CSVSGTGRRAFF	TGCAGCGTTTCGGGGACAGGGAGGCGAGCTTTCTTT
NA	NA	TRBV25-1	TRBJ1-2	13	CASSEAGRYGYTF	TGTGCCAGCAGTGAAGCGGGCAGGTATGGCTACACCTTC
once	NA	TRBV29-1	TRBJ2-2	14	CSVGPGANTGELFF	TGCAGCGTTGGTCCGGGGGCGAACACCGGGGAGCTGTTTTTT
NA	NA	TRBV12-2	TRBJ2-2	16	CASRLVGRENTGELFF	TGTGCAAGTCGCTTAGTCGGGCGGGAGAACACCGGGGAGCTGTTTTTT
once	TRBD1	TRBV6-5	TRBJ1-2	14	CASSYFEGARGYTF	TGTGCCAGCAGTTACTTTGAGGGGGCGCGTGGCTACACCTTC
NA	NA	TRBV27	TRBJ2-6	16	CASSFSPGAGANVLTF	TGTGCCAGCAGTTTTTCTCCGGGGGCTGGGGCCAACGTCCTGACTTTC
NA	TRBD2	TRBV7-2	TRBJ2-3	16	CASSLARREVPDTQYF	TGTGCCAGCAGCTTAGCGAGGCGGGAGGTTCCAGATACGCAGTATTTT
NA	NA	TRBV10-3	TRBJ1-4	15	CAISEGGWVNEKLFF	TGTGCCATCAGTGAAGGGGGTTGGGTAAATGAAAAACTGTTTTTT
NA	TRBD1	TRBV27	TRBJ2-7	15	CASSLSIRGSYEQYF	TGTGCCAGCAGTTTATCAATCAGGGGGTCCTACGAGCAGTACTTC
NA	NA	TRBV2	TRBJ2-3	14	CASSERAGVDTQYF	TGTGCCAGCAGTGAACGGGCCGGGGTCGATACGCAGTATTTT
NA	NA	TRBV7-2	TRBJ2-5	13	CASSFPPTGTQYF	TGTGCCAGCAGCTTTCCCCCCACTGGGACCCAGTACTTC
NA	NA	TRBV11-3	TRBJ1-2	16	CASSLYRDPKTYGYTF	TGTGCCAGCAGCTTATACAGGGACCCAAAGACCTATGGCTACACCTTC
NA	TRBD2	TRBV4-1	TRBJ2-2	15	CASSQGGGTGGELFF	TGCGCCAGCAGCCAAGGGGGGGGGACGGGCGGGGAGCTGTTTTTT
NA	NA	TRBV9	TRBJ2-1	16	CASSFRGGPPGDEQFF	TGTGCCAGCAGCTTCAGAGGGGGACCGCCTGGCGATGAGCAGTTCTTC
NA	NA	TRBV6-5	TRBJ1-5	14	CASRPDRFNQPQHF	TGTGCCAGCAGACCCGACAGGTTCAATCAGCCCCAGCATTTT
few	NA	TRBV5-6	TRBJ1-1	14	CASSLGVGGTEAFF	TGTGCCAGCAGCTTGGGGGTCGGGGGCACTGAAGCTTTCTTT
NA	NA	TRBV6-5	TRBJ2-5	12	CASGQRVETQYF	TGTGCCAGTGGCCAGCGGGTAGAGACCCAGTACTTC
NA	NA	TRBV7-9	TRBJ2-2	13	CASSLRNTGELFF	TGTGCCAGCAGCCTCAGGAACACCGGGGAGCTGTTTTTT
once	TRBD1	TRBV9	TRBJ2-7	15	CASSARGTGTYEQYF	TGTGCCAGCAGCGCCCGTGGGACAGGGACCTACGAGCAGTACTTC
NA	NA	TRBV5-1	TRBJ2-7	15	CASSPEPSGPYEQYF	TGCGCCAGCAGCCCCGAGCCGTCAGGCCCCTACGAGCAGTACTTC